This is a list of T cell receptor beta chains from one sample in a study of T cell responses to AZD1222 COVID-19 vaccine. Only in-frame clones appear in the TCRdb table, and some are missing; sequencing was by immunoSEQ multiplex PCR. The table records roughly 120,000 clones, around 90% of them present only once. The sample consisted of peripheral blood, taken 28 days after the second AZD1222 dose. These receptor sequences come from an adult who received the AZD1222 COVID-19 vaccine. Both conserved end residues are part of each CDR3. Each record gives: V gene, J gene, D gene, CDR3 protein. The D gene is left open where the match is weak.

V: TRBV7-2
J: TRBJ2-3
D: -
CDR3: CASSPRFSWVRKNRDTQYF

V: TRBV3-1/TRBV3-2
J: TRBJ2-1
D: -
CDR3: CASSQAPQDNEQFF

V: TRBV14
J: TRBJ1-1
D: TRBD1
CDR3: CASSHQPGTGPRNTEAFF

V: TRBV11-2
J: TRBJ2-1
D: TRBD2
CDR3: CASTQGTSGLNEQFF

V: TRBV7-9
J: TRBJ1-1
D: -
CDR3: CASSFENRPTEAFF

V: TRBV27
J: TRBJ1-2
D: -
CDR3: CASKAPTGDGYTF

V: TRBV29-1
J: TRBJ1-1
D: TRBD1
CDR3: CSVEQGSKYRGTPSNTEAFF

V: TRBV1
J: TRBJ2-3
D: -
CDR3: CTSSQGTSGKADTQYF

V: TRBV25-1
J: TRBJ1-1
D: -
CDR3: CASSLSMGGGNTEAFF

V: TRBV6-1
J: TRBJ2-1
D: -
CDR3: CASSEFTFRRNEQFF

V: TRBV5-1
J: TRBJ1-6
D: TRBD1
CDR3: CASSLIGGQDGSPLHF

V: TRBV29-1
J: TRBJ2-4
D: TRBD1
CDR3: CSVSPGTGGLIQYF

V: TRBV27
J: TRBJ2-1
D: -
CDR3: CASSLLPGVEQFF

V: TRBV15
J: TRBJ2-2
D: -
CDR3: CATSGTLGHTGELFF

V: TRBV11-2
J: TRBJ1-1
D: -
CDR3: CASSFSRGYTEAFF

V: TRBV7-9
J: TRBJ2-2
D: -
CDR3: CASSLGSQGLIGELFF

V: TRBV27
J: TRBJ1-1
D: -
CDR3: CASTRGTEAFF

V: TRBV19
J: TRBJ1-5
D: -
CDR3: CASRGWVGGNQPQHF

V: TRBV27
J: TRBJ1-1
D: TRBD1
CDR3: CASSRPGQGRTEAFF

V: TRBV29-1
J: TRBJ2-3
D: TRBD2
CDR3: CSVEPAGTDTQYF

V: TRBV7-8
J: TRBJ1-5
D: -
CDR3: CASTWGGNQPQHF

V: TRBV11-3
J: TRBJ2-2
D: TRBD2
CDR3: CASSYYKGLAGDTGELFF

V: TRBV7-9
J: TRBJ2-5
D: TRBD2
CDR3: CASSLATSGRPGETQYF

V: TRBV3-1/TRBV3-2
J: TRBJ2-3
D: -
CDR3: CASSQVPGTDTQYF

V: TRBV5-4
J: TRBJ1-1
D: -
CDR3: CASSSSGGTEAFF

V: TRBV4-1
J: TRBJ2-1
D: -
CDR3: CASRLYLPGPSYNEQFF

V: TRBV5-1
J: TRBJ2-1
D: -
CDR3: CASSAPGHEEQFF

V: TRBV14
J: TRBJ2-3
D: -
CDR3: CASSQSGALDTQYF

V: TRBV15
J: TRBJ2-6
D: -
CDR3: CATSRDSGANVLTF

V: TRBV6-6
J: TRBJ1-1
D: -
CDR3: CASSPPPYGSNTEAFF

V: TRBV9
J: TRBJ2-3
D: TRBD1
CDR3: CASSVDIGDRGFYVADTQYF

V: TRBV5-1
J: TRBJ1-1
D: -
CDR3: CASSFQGSTEAFF

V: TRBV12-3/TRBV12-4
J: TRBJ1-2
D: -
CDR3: CASSPGTVYGYTF

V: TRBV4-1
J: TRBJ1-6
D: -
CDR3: CASKGGTIYNSPLHF

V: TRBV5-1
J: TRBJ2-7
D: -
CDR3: CASSLAGSGAYEQYF

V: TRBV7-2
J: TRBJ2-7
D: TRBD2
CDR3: CASSFSGGANYEQYF

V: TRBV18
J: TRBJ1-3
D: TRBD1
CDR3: CASSPLPRGLRNTIYF

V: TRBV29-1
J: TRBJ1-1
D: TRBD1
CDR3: CSVTGAGMNTEAFF

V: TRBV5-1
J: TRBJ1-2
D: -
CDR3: CASRRTENNYGYTF

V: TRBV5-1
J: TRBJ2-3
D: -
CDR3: CASSFGEGGGDTQYF

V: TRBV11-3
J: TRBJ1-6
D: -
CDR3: CASSDSYNSPLHF